Shown below are 8 T cell receptor beta chains from a single sample sequenced in a study of memory CD4+ T cells and cytomegalovirus serostatus. TCRdb keeps only in-frame clones here, not all; method: immunoSEQ multiplex PCR. Of around 76,000 clones listed, under 80% were seen once; the top ten hold roughly 2.6%. Single viable CD3+CD4+CD8-CD45RO+ cells were sorted as the memory CD4+ T cells. The sample was memory CD4+ T cells from blood. These TCRs come from an adult in good health and CMV-seropositive.

V usage is TRBV4-1 and J usage is TRBJ1-5; 8 bases align to TRBD1. V was clipped by 3 bases and J by 6 bases; unmatched bases: 13. The CDR3 is made up of 17 amino acids. CDR1 and CDR2 (germline): MGHRA, YSYEKL. The CDR3 region is CASSHPKDRDGGQPQHF. CDR3 in DNA: TGCGCCAGCAGCCATCCCAAGGACAGGGATGGGGGTCAGCCCCAGCATTTT.

CDR3 coding DNA: TGTGCCAGCAGCTCCCCGGGACAGGGGGGCGGCGAGCAGTACTTC. Translation gives CASSSPGQGGGEQYF. The rearrangement links TRBV21-1 to TRBJ2-7; TRBD1 is taken as the D call from the table, unchecked against the DNA. TRBV21-1 is recorded as a pseudogene. CDR3 length equals 15 residues.

CDR3: CASSLGTPNTEAFF. The CDR3 DNA reads as TGTGCCAGCAGCCTCGGGACACCGAACACTGAAGCTTTCTTT. J is TRBJ1-1 and V is TRBV14, with D perhaps TRBD1 (6 bases). The V end was cut by 4 bases, the J end by 1 base, with 10 bases between. The CDR3 has 14 residues. In germline, CDR1 is SGHDN, CDR2 FVKESK.

This clone was seen once. The chain joins TRBV11-2 to TRBJ2-2; 14 bases match TRBD2. Germline V lookup: CDR1 SGHAT, CDR2 FQNNGV. This CDR3 is built from 16 residues. V was pared by 7 bases and J by 8 bases, with 9 bases of the junction left unmatched. This chain's CDR3 is CASTYLGTSGSGELFF. The CDR3 region has the DNA TGTGCCAGCACCTATCTGGGGACTAGCGGGAGTGGGGAGCTGTTTTTT. The full variable domain, with the rest looked up from reference TRBV11-2 and TRBJ2-2, is EAGVAQSPRYKIIEKRQSVAFWCNPISGHATLYWYQQILGQGPKLLIQFQNNGVVDDSQLPKDRFSAERLKGVDSTLKIQPAKLEDSAVYLCASTYLGTSGSGELFFGEGSRLTVL.

This clone was picked up a small number of times. V is TRBV7-9 and J is TRBJ1-2; perhaps TRBD1 as D (5 bases). The germline CDR1 and CDR2 sequences are SEHNR and FQNEAQ (reference sequence). The CDR3 loop spans 13 amino acids. Trimming shortened V by 4 bases and J by 4 bases, and 10 bases separated the two germline ends. CDR3 bases: TGTGCCAGCAGCTCCAGGGCAAGCTATGGCTACACCTTC. Protein: CASSSRASYGYTF.

The rearrangement joins TRBV28 to TRBJ2-1; 8 bases agree with TRBD2. The trim removed 6 bases at V and 4 bases at J, leaving 8 bases unmatched. CDR3 length equals 15 residues. Looked up from germline, CDR1 is MDHEN and CDR2 is SYDVKM. CDR3 sequence reads: CASSPGVAGYNEQFF. The CDR3 nucleotides are TGTGCCAGCAGCCCTGGAGTAGCGGGGTACAATGAGCAGTTCTTC.

The V gene is TRBV19, the J gene TRBJ1-2; maybe TRBD1 (5 bases). The ends were cut back, 8 bases at V and 3 bases at J, with 19 bases in the middle. The CDR3 consists of 15 residues. In germline, CDR1 is LNHDA, CDR2 SQIVND (reference sequence). In DNA form, the CDR3 reads TGTGCCAGTCACAATAAAGGAGGGGCGCACTATGGCTACACCTTC. This translates into CASHNKGGAHYGYTF.

The DNA of the CDR3 is TGCGCCAGCAGCTCCGGGACACCTCCCGGCAATGAGCAGTTCTTC. Translated: CASSSGTPPGNEQFF. This chain links TRBV5-1 with TRBJ2-1; tentative D call: TRBD1 (6 bases). V lost 3 bases to trimming and J lost 6 bases, with 16 bases between them. This CDR3 has 15 amino acids. CDR1 is SGHRS and CDR2 is YFSETQ in the germline V gene.